A single count supports the clone carrying this TCR beta chain. Its specificity is unknown. This CDR3 is built from 15 residues. Germline CDR1 reads MDHEN; CDR2 reads SYDVKM. The ends lost 5 bases at V and 2 bases at J; junction bases unmatched: 9. This specimen comes from a study of cytomegalovirus exposure and HLA in healthy donors. Study-level points and caveats: Reports described diagnosis of cytomegalovirus status by the classifier as highly specific and sensitive.

Repertoires were generated with immunoSEQ multiplex PCR, while TCRdb's copy carries only in-frame clones and drops some. This table holds about 130,000 clones, 89% found once. Sequences were obtained from PBMCs. The source is a woman between 18 and 29 years old in good health and CMV-seronegative. The gene calls are TRBV28 and TRBJ2-7; TRBD2 aligns across 7 bases. CDR3: CASSPFGAGTYEQYF. DNA of the CDR3: TGTGCCAGCAGTCCTTTTGGAGCGGGAACCTACGAGCAGTACTTC.